The 22 T cell receptor beta chains below all came from one sample that was sequenced in a study of post-analysis software for immune sequencing data. Findings of the study overall: The five TRBV segments detected at higher frequency in patients than in controls included TRBV5-6, TRBV5-1 and TRBV20-1.

Their antigens are not known. Every TCR beta cDNA library bore unique molecular identifiers. One entry per CDR3 protein results from TCRdb running MiXCR on the PCR reads. The sample lists 820,000 or so distinct CDR3 sequences, around 50% seen once, with approximately 4.2% in the top ten. The material sequenced was blood. The source of these receptors is a girl between 10 and 17 years old with multiple sclerosis.

The J gene is TRBJ2-7, the V gene TRBV4-2; 13 bases align to TRBD2. V lost 3 bases, J lost 2 bases, and 10 bases stayed unmatched. Germline V gene sequence: CDR1 LGHNA, CDR2 YNFKEQ. This CDR3 region has 18 residues. The CDR3 protein is CASSQGPTSGGAPYEQYF. CDR3 in DNA: TGTGCCAGCAGCCAGGGCCCTACTAGCGGGGGGGCCCCCTACGAGCAGTACTTC.

This clonotype came up once. The chain links TRBV20-1 to TRBJ2-1; 10 nucleotides align to TRBD2. The CDR3 runs 15 residues. Per germline, CDR1 DFQATT and CDR2 SNEGSKA (reference sequence). The V segment lost 4 bases and the J segment 7 bases; nucleotides outside the gene matches: 10. As DNA, the CDR3 is TGCAGTGCTATTTTGAGCGGGGGGGCGGCTAATGAGCAGTTCTTC. Amino acid sequence: CSAILSGGAANEQFF.

As to this clonotype: The germline gene is not matched at one end of the junction; a read error may be the cause. The chain combines TRBV7-3 with TRBJ2-3; D gene unclear. CDR1 and CDR2 from the germline V gene are SGHTA and FQGTGA. CDR3 length equals 15 residues. CDR3 sequence reads: CASSLTVARTDTRYF. DNA of the CDR3: TGTGCCAGCAGCTTAACGGTCGCTAGAACAGATACGCGGTATTTT.

A few counts support this clonotype. This chain connects TRBV25-1 to TRBJ1-5; 8 bases line up with TRBD1. The V gene's germline CDR1 is MGHDK and CDR2 SYGVNS. After removal of 4 bases from V and 4 bases from J, the junction contained 6 bases not matched to a gene. The CDR3 is 15 amino acids. CDR3 in amino acids: CASSGTTGDNQPQHF. The CDR3 nucleotides are TGTGCCAGCAGTGGTACGACAGGGGATAATCAGCCCCAGCATTTT.

This clonotype has a handful of counts. The chain combines TRBV9 with TRBJ2-5; D perhaps matches TRBD1 (6 bases). CDR1 is SGDLS, CDR2 YYNGEE, per germline. The V end was cut by 9 bases, the J end by 2 bases, with 20 bases between. This CDR3 has 15 residues. The DNA for the CDR3 is TGTGCCACCTCACGCCGAGGGACACCTCAAGAGACCCAGTACTTC. Translating gives CATSRRGTPQETQYF. The variable domain in full, completed from reference TRBV9 and TRBJ2-5, reads DSGVTQTPKHLITATGQRVTLRCSPRSGDLSVYWYQQSLDQGLQFLIQYYNGEERAKGNILERFSAQQFPDLHSELNLSSLELGDSALYFCATSRRGTPQETQYFGPGTRLLVL.

V gene TRBV20-1 combines with J gene TRBJ2-1; D remains ambiguous. The CDR3 spans 14 residues. Trimming shortened V by 6 bases and J by 0 bases, and 12 bases separated the two germline ends. Germline V gives CDR1 DFQATT, CDR2 SNEGSKA (reference sequence). CDR3 amino acids: CSAVDPDSYNEQFF. In DNA form, the CDR3 reads TGCAGTGCCGTAGACCCAGACTCCTACAATGAGCAGTTCTTC.

The rearrangement links TRBV29-1 to TRBJ1-2, with D maybe TRBD1 (6 bases). The CDR3 has 14 amino acids. Germline V gene data show CDR1 as SQVTM and CDR2 as ANQGSEA. The V gene lost 7 bases and the J gene lost 4 bases, with 19 bases spanning the gap. The CDR3 here is CSAQAWTAFYGYTF. In DNA, the CDR3 is TGCAGCGCCCAAGCCTGGACAGCTTTCTATGGCTACACCTTC.

This clonotype was observed a handful of times. This sequence joins TRBV5-1 and TRBJ2-3; 8 nucleotides agree with TRBD1. The CDR3 sequence is 16 residues long. With V trimmed by 4 bases and J by 3 bases, 10 bases remained unmatched. The germline CDR1 and CDR2 sequences are SGHRS and YFSETQ. DNA for the CDR3: TGCGCCAGCAGCGCACTAGGGACAGGAGGAACAGATACGCAGTATTTT. Translating gives CASSALGTGGTDTQYF. The full variable domain, in which reference TRBV5-1 and TRBJ2-3 provide the parts outside the CDR3, is KAGVTQTPRYLIKTRGQQVTLSCSPISGHRSVSWYQQTPGQGLQFLFEYFSETQRNKGNFPGRFSGRQFSNSRSEMNVSTLELGDSALYLCASSALGTGGTDTQYFGPGTRLTVL.

This chain connects TRBV12-3 or TRBV12-4 to TRBJ2-5; a weak D match, TRBD2 (5 bases). Deletions cut 5 bases from V and 1 base from J, with 20 bases between. The CDR3 spans 17 residues. The CDR3 DNA is TGTGCCAGCAGTGGCCTCTGGGCGATTGCGGGCCAAGAGACCCAGTACTTC. It yields the protein CASSGLWAIAGQETQYF.

Only a few counts were recorded for this clonotype. The chain carries TRBV20-1 and TRBJ2-7; D may be TRBD1 (5 bases). CDR3 length: 12 residues. The germline V and J ends were trimmed by 3 bases and 1 base, with 7 bases remaining between them. From germline, CDR1 is DFQATT and CDR2 SNEGSKA (reference sequence). The DNA for the CDR3 is TGCAGTGCTAGCCCAGGGTCCTACGAGCAGTACTTC. It codes for CSASPGSYEQYF.

The CDR3 sequence is CASGGERTTEQFF. CDR3 DNA: TGTGCCAGTGGCGGGGAACGAACTACCGAGCAGTTCTTC. The chain uses TRBV2 and TRBJ2-1; a weak D match, TRBD2 (6 bases). V lost 9 bases, J lost 10 bases, and 19 bases lay in between. Germline V gene sequence: CDR1 SNHLY, CDR2 FYNNEI. The CDR3 is made up of 13 amino acids.

The V gene is TRBV6-2 or TRBV6-3, the J gene TRBJ2-7; 7 bases line up with TRBD2. The CDR3 runs 16 residues. The V gene end was trimmed by 0 bases and the J gene end by 3 bases; junction bases not matched to a gene: 8. CDR1 and CDR2 from the germline V gene are MNHEY and SVGEGT. The CDR3 sequence is CASSYSRLAEDYEQYF. DNA of the CDR3: TGTGCCAGCAGTTACTCAAGGCTAGCGGAAGACTACGAGCAGTACTTC.

This chain connects TRBV27 to TRBJ1-6; 8 positions match TRBD1. The germline V gene encodes CDR1 MNHEY and CDR2 SMNVEV (reference sequence). The trim removed 1 base at V and 3 bases at J, leaving 2 bases unmatched. The CDR3 runs 16 residues. CDR3 coding DNA: TGTGCCAGCAGTTTATTCGGACAGGGCTATAATTCACCCCTCCACTTT. Its translation: CASSLFGQGYNSPLHF.

This chain connects TRBV29-1 to TRBJ2-6; D is possibly TRBD2 (7 bases). The germline V and J ends were trimmed by 6 bases and 3 bases, with 18 bases remaining between them. This CDR3 region has 16 residues. The germline gives CDR1 SQVTM, CDR2 ANQGSEA. The CDR3 loop reads CSVFAGAGVGANVLTF. CDR3 bases: TGCAGCGTCTTCGCGGGGGCTGGGGTTGGGGCCAACGTCCTGACTTTC.

The chain carries TRBV6-5 and TRBJ1-1, with a tentative D call TRBD1 (5 bases). The germline gives CDR1 MNHEY, CDR2 SVGAGI. This CDR3 region has 11 residues. V lost 1 base and J 8 bases, leaving 5 bases between the germline ends. The CDR3 DNA sequence: TGTGCCAGCAGTTACTACAGGGAAGCTTTCTTT. This codes for CASSYYREAFF.

The chain carries TRBV6-1 and TRBJ2-7; 7 positions agree with TRBD1. V lost 7 bases to trimming and J lost 7 bases; unmatched junction nucleotides: 22. Germline V CDR1 and CDR2: MNHNS, SASEGT. CDR3 length: 17 amino acids. The CDR3 reads CASTVDRAISAVREQYF. Here the CDR3 DNA reads TGTGCCAGCACCGTAGACAGGGCCATATCCGCGGTAAGGGAGCAGTACTTC.

The sample holds a few counts of this clonotype. At one boundary the junction diverges from the germline segment, which might be a read error. This CDR3 reads CASSSGSSKAQETQYF. CDR3 DNA: TGTGCCAGTAGCTCGGGGAGCTCGAAAGCCCAAGAGACCCAGTACTTC. The V and J genes are TRBV7-7 and TRBJ2-7; D is possibly TRBD2 (5 bases). The assigned J gene may be wrong: the sequence end matches TRBJ2-5 better. This CDR3 has 16 amino acids. Per germline, CDR1 SSHAT and CDR2 FNYEAQ (reference sequence).

The chain uses TRBV20-1 and TRBJ2-7; possibly TRBD2 for D (7 bases). The CDR3 is 12 amino acids. The V end was cut by 3 bases, the J end by 5 bases, with 11 bases between. Germline CDR1 DFQATT, CDR2 SNEGSKA (reference sequence). The CDR3 spells CSARKGGDEQYF. CDR3 DNA: TGCAGTGCTAGGAAAGGGGGGGACGAGCAGTACTTC.

The chain uses TRBV29-1 and TRBJ1-2; D may be TRBD1 (5 bases). Trimming removed 4 bases at V and 7 bases at J, with 16 bases between. This CDR3 has 13 residues. Germline assignment: CDR1 SQVTM and CDR2 ANQGSEA. DNA of the CDR3: TGCAGCGTTGGCGGTGAAGGGGAGGGTGGCTACACCTTC. Translation gives CSVGGEGEGGYTF.

In this sample, this clonotype turned up a few times. This chain links TRBV7-9 with TRBJ2-1; 7 bases line up with TRBD2. The germline V gene encodes CDR1 SEHNR and CDR2 FQNEAQ (reference sequence). Germline trimming cut 4 bases from V and 6 bases from J; bases unmatched to any gene: 9. The CDR3 spans 15 residues. Here the CDR3 DNA reads TGTGCCAGCAGCTCGGGGACTATGCGCGGCAATGAGCAGTTCTTC. Translated, it gives CASSSGTMRGNEQFF.

In this sample, this clonotype turned up a few times. The J gene is TRBJ1-4, the V gene TRBV7-9, with 8 positions matching TRBD1. V gave up 5 bases and J gave up 8 bases; unmatched junction bases: 7. Germline values: CDR1 SEHNR, CDR2 FQNEAQ (reference sequence). This CDR3 has 14 amino acids. The CDR3 nucleotides are TGTGCCAGCAGCCCGACAGGGGTATGGGAAAAACTGTTTTTT. Translating it yields CASSPTGVWEKLFF.

The chain links TRBV29-1 to TRBJ2-5; D is perhaps TRBD2 (6 bases). Trimming took off 3 bases at V and 5 bases at J, with 10 bases between the two ends. This CDR3 spans 12 amino acids. The germline CDR1 and CDR2 sequences are SQVTM and ANQGSEA. The CDR3 coding sequence is TGCAGCGTTGAGGAGGGCTGGGAGACCCAGTACTTC. Its protein product is CSVEEGWETQYF.